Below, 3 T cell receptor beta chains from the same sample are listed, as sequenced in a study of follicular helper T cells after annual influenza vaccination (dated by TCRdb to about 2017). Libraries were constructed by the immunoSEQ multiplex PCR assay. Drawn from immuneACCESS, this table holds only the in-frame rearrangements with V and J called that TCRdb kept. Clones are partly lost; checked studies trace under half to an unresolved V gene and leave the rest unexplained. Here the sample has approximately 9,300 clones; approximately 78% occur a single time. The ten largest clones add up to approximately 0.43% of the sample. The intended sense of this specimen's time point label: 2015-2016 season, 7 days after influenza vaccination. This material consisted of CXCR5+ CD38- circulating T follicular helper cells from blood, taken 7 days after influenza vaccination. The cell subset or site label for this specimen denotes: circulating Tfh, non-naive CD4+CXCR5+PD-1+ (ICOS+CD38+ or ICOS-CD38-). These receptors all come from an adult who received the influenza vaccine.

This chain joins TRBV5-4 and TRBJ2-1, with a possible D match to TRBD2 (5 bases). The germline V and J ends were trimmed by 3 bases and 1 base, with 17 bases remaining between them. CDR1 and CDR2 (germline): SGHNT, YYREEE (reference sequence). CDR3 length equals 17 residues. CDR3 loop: CASSSSRGIISYNEQFF. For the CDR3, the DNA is TGTGCCAGCAGCTCATCTCGGGGTATTATTTCCTACAATGAGCAGTTCTTC. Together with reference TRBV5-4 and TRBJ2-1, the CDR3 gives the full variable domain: ETGVTQSPTHLIKTRGQQVTLRCSSQSGHNTVSWYQQALGQGPQFIFQYYREEENGRGNFPPRFSGLQFPNYSSELNVNALELDDSALYLCASSSSRGIISYNEQFFGPGTRLTVL.

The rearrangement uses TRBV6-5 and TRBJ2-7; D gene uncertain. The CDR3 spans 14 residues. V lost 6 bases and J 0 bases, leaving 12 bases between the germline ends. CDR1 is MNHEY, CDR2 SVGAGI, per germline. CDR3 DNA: TGTGCCAGCAGCCGACCCTCGGGCTCCTACGAGCAGTACTTC. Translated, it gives CASSRPSGSYEQYF.

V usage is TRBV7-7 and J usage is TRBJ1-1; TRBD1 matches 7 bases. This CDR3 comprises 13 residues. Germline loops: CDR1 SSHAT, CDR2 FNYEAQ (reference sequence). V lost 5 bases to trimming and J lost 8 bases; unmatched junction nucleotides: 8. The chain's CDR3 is CASSKRQGVEAFF. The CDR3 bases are TGTGCCAGCAGCAAGAGACAGGGAGTCGAAGCTTTCTTT.